This T cell receptor (beta chain) is from a study of human T cells and chemical hapten exposure. The time point was: patch test 1, 2 weeks after DPC sensitization. Treatment of the sample: therapeutic diphenylcyclopropenone sensitization with weekly scalp DPC. TCRdb passed the RACE reads through MiXCR, listing each CDR3 protein once. The sample records 380,000 or so distinct CDR3 sequences, 4.8% being singletons. There are many counts of this clonotype. Germline values: CDR1 SGHAT, CDR2 FQNNGV. The V and J ends lost 0 bases and 0 bases respectively, with 6 bases between them. The CDR3 consists of 15 residues.

The source is a woman between 50 and 59 years old with alopecia areata. Some clones in this sample may be carry-over from other donors' samples. The sequencing used whole blood, collected in connection with sensitization to the hapten diphenylcyclopropenone (DPC). The chain is built from TRBV11-2 and TRBJ1-3; D is uncertain. CDR3 residues: CASSLDQSSGNTIYF. CDR3 bases: TGTGCCAGCAGCTTAGATCAGTCCTCTGGAAACACCATATATTTT.